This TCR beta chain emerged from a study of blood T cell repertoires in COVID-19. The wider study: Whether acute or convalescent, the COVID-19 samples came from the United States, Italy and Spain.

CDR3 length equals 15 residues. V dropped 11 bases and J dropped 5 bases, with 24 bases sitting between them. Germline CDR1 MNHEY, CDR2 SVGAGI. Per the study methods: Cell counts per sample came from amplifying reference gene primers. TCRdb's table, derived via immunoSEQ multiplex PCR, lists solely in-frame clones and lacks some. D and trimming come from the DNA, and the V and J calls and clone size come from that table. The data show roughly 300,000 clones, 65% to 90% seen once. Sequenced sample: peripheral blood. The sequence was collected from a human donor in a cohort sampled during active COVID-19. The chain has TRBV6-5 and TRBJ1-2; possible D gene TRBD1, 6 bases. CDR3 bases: TGTGCCGGCCGGCCAGGGGCGACGCTGCTATATGGCTACACCTTC. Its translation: CAGRPGATLLYGYTF.